Reported below is one T cell receptor beta chain. These data are taken from a study of blood T cell repertoires in COVID-19. The CDR3 is 13 amino acids. Germline-derived CDR1 and CDR2 are LGHDT and YNNKEL (reference sequence). The J segment lost 7 bases and the V segment lost 6 bases, leaving 9 bases of the junction unmatched. Seattle patients were enrolled during active infection and followed longitudinally. Original handling: Using reference gene primer amplification, nucleated cell counts were estimated. Sequencing used immunoSEQ multiplex PCR; TCRdb keeps in-frame clones, though not all of them. The V and J calls and clone size were taken over from that table, and D and trimming were inferred from the DNA. The top ten hold approximately 2.5% of the sample, which has over 130,000 clones, 88% seen once.

The receptor was isolated from a human donor with COVID-19, enrolled during active disease. The donor label of this sample is uncertain. The sample was peripheral blood. The chain employs TRBV3-1 (or the pseudogene TRBV3-2) and TRBJ2-7, with 7 bases lining up with TRBD2. The CDR3 reads CASSLAEIREQYF. As DNA, the CDR3 is TGTGCCAGCAGTCTAGCGGAGATAAGGGAGCAGTACTTC.